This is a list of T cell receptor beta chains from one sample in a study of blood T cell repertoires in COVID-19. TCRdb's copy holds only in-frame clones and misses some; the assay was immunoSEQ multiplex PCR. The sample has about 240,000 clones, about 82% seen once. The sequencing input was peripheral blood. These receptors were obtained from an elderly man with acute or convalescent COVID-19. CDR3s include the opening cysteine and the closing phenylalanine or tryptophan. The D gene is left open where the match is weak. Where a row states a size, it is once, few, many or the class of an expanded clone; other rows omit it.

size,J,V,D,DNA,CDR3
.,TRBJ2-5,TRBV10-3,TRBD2,TGTGCCATCAGTGACCCGGGGAGGGGCGGAGAGACCCAGTACTTC,CAISDPGRGGETQYF
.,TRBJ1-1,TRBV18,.,TGTGCCAGCTCACCACAGGGGGAAAACACTGAAGCTTTCTTT,CASSPQGENTEAFF
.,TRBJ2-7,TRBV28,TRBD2,TGTGCCAGCAGATCCGGCGGGAGCTCCTACGAGCAGTACTTC,CASRSGGSSYEQYF
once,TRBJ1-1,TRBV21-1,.,TGTGCCAGCAGCAATCCTTCGATCGAGGGAGCTTTCTTT,CASSNPSIEGAFF
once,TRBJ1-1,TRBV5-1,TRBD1,TGCGCCAGCAGCTTTTCCGGACAGGGGGCTACTGAAGCTTTCTTT,CASSFSGQGATEAFF
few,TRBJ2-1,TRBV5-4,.,TGTGCCAGCAGCTTGGGGACCCACAGGGTTGGCACTGAGCAGTTCTTC,CASSLGTHRVGTEQFF
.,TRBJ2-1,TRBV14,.,TGTGCCAGCAGCCAAGCACCCCCAGGGTGGAATGAGCAGTTCTTC,CASSQAPPGWNEQFF
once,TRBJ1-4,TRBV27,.,TGTGCCAGCAGTTTACAAGGCAGGCGCAATGAAAAATTGTTTTTT,CASSLQGRRNEKLFF
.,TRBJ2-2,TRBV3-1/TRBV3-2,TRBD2,TGTGCCAGCAGCCTGGAACCGGGGGGTCCCGGGGAGCTGTTTTTT,CASSLEPGGPGELFF
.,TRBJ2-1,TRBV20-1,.,TGCAGTGCGACCCGAAGCGCTGAGCAGTTCTTC,CSATRSAEQFF
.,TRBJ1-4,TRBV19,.,TGTGCCAGTAGTATTAAGCGGGACGGTAATGAAAAACTGTTTTTT,CASSIKRDGNEKLFF
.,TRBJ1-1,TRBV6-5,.,TGTGCCAGCAGTTACAGGGGTGTTCTGAACACTGAAGCTTTCTTT,CASSYRGVLNTEAFF
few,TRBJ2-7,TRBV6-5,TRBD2,TGTGCCAGCAGCCCGGGGGGAGGTACTTACGAGCAGTACTTC,CASSPGGGTYEQYF
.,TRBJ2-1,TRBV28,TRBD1,TGTGCCAGCAACGGACAGGGAGAGGGGAATGAGCAGTTCTTC,CASNGQGEGNEQFF
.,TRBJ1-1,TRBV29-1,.,TGCAGCGCGTCGGGACATGTGAACACTGAAGCTTTCTTT,CSASGHVNTEAFF
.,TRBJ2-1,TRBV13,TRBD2,TGTGCCAGCAGCTCGGGACTAGCGGGAGGAGGGTTTGCCCCCTACAATGAGCAGTTCTTC,CASSSGLAGGGFAPYNEQFF
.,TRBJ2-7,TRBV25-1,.,TGTGCCAGCAGTGAGATTGGGGCGCAGGGCGAGCAGTACTTC,CASSEIGAQGEQYF
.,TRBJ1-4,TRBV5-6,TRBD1,TGTGCCAGCAGCGAGGGGGCAGGGTCTTTTGAAAAACTGTTTTTT,CASSEGAGSFEKLFF
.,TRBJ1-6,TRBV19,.,TGTGCCAGTAGTATTGGGCAAACCATCGTTTCACCCCTCCACTTT,CASSIGQTIVSPLHF
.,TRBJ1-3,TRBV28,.,TGTGCCAGCAGTTTACCAGGAAGCTCTGGAAACACCATATATTTT,CASSLPGSSGNTIYF
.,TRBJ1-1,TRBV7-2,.,TGTGCCAGCAGTGAACAGGGAATCGGCACTGAAGCTTTCTTT,CASSEQGIGTEAFF
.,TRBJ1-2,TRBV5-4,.,TGTGCCAGCAGCCCCCCTTCTAGGGGAAGCTATGGCTACACCTTC,CASSPPSRGSYGYTF
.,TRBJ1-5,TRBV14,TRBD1,TGTGCCAGCAGCCTAATGATCCGGGACAGGAGTTTTTTTGGCAATCAGCCCCAGCATTTT,CASSLMIRDRSFFGNQPQHF
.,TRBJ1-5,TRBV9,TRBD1,TGTGCCAGCAGCGAGGGGGACAGTCAGCCCCAGCATTTT,CASSEGDSQPQHF
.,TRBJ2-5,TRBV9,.,TGTGCCAGCAGCGTAGATGAAGGGAGTGTAGAGACCCAGTACTTC,CASSVDEGSVETQYF
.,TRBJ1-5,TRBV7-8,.,TGTGCCAGCAGTTTAGCCGACCGGGATCAGCCCCAGCATTTT,CASSLADRDQPQHF
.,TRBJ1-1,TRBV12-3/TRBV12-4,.,TGTGCCAGCAGTTTAGACAGGGCGGGTGAAGCTTTCTTT,CASSLDRAGEAFF
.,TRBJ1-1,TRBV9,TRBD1,TGTGCCAGCAGCGCCCAGGGGGGCACTGAAGCTTTCTTT,CASSAQGGTEAFF
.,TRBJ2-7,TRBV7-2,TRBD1,TGTGCCAGCAGCTTCCTGGGACAGGCAAGCGAGCAGTACTTC,CASSFLGQASEQYF
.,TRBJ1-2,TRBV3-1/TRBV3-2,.,TGTGCCAGCAGCCATGCGACCGGACTCTATGGCTACACCTTC,CASSHATGLYGYTF
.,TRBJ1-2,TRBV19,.,TGTGCCAGTAGTTCTCCAGGGCTCGCTAACTATGGCTACACCTTC,CASSSPGLANYGYTF
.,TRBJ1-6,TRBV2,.,TGTGCCAGCCAAGAGCGGTATAATTCACCCCTCCACTTT,CASQERYNSPLHF
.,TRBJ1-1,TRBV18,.,TGTGCCAGCTCCTCGAGGCCCTCCCTCGGGAACACTGAAGCTTTCTTT,CASSSRPSLGNTEAFF
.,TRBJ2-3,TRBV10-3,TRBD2,TGTGCCATCAGTGACGGAGCGGGGGGGACAGATACGCAGTATTTT,CAISDGAGGTDTQYF
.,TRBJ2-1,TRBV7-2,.,TGTGCCAGCGGGACTCGCGGTCTGAGGAATGAGCAGTTCTTC,CASGTRGLRNEQFF
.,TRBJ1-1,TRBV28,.,TGTGCCAGCACTCAGGGTAGATCTGAAGCTTTCTTT,CASTQGRSEAFF
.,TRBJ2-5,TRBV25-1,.,TGTGCCAGCAGTGACGCGGGGACTTCGCGAGAGACCCAGTACTTC,CASSDAGTSRETQYF
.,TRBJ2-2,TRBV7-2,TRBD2,TGTGCCAGCCCTAGCGGGGTTAACACCGGGGAGCTGTTTTTT,CASPSGVNTGELFF
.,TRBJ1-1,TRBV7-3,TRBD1,TGTGCCAGCAGGTACGACAGGGTCACTGAAGCTTTCTTT,CASRYDRVTEAFF
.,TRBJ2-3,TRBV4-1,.,TGCGCCAGCACCCCAAGATATACTAGATCGGGCACAGATACGCAGTATTTT,CASTPRYTRSGTDTQYF
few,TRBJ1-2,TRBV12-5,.,TGTGCTAGTGGTTTGGTAATCAGGGGCGGCCAGGAGTATGGCTACACCTTC,CASGLVIRGGQEYGYTF
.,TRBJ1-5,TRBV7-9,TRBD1,TGTGCCAGCAGCTCCATCGGACAGGGCGGGAGTCAGCCCCAGCATTTT,CASSSIGQGGSQPQHF
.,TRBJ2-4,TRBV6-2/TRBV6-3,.,TGTGCCAGCAGCCGGAGCGGTCTAGCCAAAAACATTCAGTACTTC,CASSRSGLAKNIQYF
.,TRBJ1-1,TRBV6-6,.,TGTGCCAGCACCGTCCGGGGAACTGAAGCTTTCTTT,CASTVRGTEAFF
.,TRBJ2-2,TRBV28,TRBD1,TGTGCCAGCAATGGGGGACAGGGGCGGACCGGGGAGCTGTTTTTT,CASNGGQGRTGELFF
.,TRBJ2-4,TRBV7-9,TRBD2,TGTGCCAGCAGCTCCCTAGCGGGAGGGACTATGGCCAAAAACATTCAGTACTTC,CASSSLAGGTMAKNIQYF
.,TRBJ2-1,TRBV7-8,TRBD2,TGTGCCAGCAGCTTAGTTCTAGCGGGAGGAGGGGGCGATGAGCAGTTCTTC,CASSLVLAGGGGDEQFF
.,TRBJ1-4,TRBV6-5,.,TGTGCCAGCAGTTACTCACCAGGGAATGAAAAACTGTTTTTT,CASSYSPGNEKLFF
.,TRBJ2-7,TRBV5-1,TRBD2,TGCGCCAGCAGCTGGGGAGGGCCCGATGAGCAGTACTTC,CASSWGGPDEQYF
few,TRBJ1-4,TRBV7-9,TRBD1,TGTGCCAGCAGCTTTGGGACAGGGCAAGAAAAACTGTTTTTT,CASSFGTGQEKLFF
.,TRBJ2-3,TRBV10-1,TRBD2,TGCGCCAGCACGTCCGGGGGGGCCGGCACAGATACGCAGTATTTT,CASTSGGAGTDTQYF
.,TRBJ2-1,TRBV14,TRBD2,TGTGCCAGCACTCAAACTAGCGGGAGGGTCTATGAGCAGTTCTTC,CASTQTSGRVYEQFF
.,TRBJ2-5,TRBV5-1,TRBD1,TGCGCCAGCAGCCCGAGGACAGGGAGAGGAGAGACCCAGTACTTC,CASSPRTGRGETQYF
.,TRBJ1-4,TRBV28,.,TGTGCCAGCAGTTTGGGGGGGGCCTTTAATGAAAAACTGTTTTTT,CASSLGGAFNEKLFF
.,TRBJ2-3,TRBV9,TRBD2,TGTGCCAGCAGCGTAAGCGGGGGACCCGATACGCAGTATTTT,CASSVSGGPDTQYF
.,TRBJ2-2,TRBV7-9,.,TGTGCCAGCAGCCCGCGGGCCTTAGAGAACACCGGGGAGCTGTTTTTT,CASSPRALENTGELFF